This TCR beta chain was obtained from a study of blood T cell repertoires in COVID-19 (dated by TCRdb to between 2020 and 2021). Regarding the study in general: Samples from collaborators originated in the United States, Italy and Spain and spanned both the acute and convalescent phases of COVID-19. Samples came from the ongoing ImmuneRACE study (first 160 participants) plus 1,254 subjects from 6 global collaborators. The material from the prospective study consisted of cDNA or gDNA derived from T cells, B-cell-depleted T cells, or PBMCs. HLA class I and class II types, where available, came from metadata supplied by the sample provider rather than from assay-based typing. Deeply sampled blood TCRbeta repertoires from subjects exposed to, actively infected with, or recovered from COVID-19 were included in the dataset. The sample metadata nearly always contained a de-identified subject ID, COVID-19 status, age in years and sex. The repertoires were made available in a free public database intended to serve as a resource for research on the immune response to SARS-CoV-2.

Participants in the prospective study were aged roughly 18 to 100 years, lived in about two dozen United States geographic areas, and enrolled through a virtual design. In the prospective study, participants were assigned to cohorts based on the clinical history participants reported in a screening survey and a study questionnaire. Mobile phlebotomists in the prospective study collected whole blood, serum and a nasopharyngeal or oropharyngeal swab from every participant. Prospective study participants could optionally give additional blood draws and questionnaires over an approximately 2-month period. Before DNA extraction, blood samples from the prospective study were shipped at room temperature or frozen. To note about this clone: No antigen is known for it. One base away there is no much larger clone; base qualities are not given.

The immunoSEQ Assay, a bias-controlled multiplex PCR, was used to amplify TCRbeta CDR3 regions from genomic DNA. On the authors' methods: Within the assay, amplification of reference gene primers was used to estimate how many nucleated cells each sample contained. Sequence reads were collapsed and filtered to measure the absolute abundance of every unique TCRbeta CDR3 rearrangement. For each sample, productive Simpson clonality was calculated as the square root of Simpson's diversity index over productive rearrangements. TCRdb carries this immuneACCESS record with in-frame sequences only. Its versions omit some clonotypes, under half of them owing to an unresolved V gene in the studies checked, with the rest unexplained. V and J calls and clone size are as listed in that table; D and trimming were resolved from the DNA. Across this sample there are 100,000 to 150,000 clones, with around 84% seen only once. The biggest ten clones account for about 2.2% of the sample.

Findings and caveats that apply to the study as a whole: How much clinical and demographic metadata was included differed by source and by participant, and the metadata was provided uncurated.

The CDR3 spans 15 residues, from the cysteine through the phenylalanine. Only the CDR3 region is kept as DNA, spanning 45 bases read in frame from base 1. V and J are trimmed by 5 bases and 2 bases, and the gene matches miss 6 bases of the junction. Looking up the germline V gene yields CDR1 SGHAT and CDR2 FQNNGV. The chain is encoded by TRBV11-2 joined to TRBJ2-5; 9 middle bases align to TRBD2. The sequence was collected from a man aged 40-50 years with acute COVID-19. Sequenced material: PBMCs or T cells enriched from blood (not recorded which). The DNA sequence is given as TGTGCCAGCAGCGAAATAGCGGGGGTGCAAGAGACCCAGTACTTC. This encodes CASSEIAGVQETQYF.